The clone carrying this T cell receptor beta chain was counted a few times. Its specificity is not known. Looked up from germline, CDR1 is SGHTA and CDR2 is FQGNSA. Trimming stripped 4 bases from V and 2 bases from J, with 12 bases between. The CDR3 has 14 residues. This sample is drawn from a study of regulatory T cells in long-lasting Graves disease. Time point defined: newly diagnosed GD, antithyroid drugs for less than 3 months. PBMC RNA was the source of the TCR library. Study findings and constraints: It was possible that the small sample size reduced accuracy. Among persistent patients, a larger number of public clonotypes were shared (about 3,000) than among newly diagnosed patients (about 970).

Libraries of TCR beta came from iRepertoire HTBI primers plus Arm-PCR of CDR3 regions. MiXCR, run by TCRdb on the multiplex PCR reads, gives a single entry per CDR3 protein. This sample yields 300,000 to 400,000 distinct CDR3 sequences, of which 16% are seen a single time; roughly 27% belongs to the top ten. These sequences were also reported in another study, on T cells in Graves' hyperthyroidism and ophthalmopathy. That work states: Across 18 months, stable Graves' hyperthyroidism was marked by no progression to ophthalmopathy. Blood also carried most thyroid clonotypes expanded above 0.001.

This sample comprised peripheral blood mononuclear cells (PBMCs), obtained at new diagnosis, from a patient treated with antithyroid drugs. The chain carries TRBV7-2 and TRBJ2-7; possible D gene TRBD1, 7 bases. The TCR sequence derives from a middle-aged man with Graves disease. CDR3 DNA sequence: TGTGCCAGCAGCTCCAGGGGGGAGACCTACGAGCAGTACTTC. Translating gives CASSSRGETYEQYF.